This T cell receptor (beta chain) was identified during a study of cytomegalovirus exposure and HLA in healthy donors. The study, taken as a whole, reports: Investigators reported under 200 TCR beta chains as tied to cytomegalovirus. In a later analysis, about 17,000 TCR beta sequences were associated with HLA alleles at 0.05 false discovery rate.

Each donor was nominally healthy when sampled (though unrecorded immune exposures were likely). CDR3 size: 14 residues. Germline V gene data show CDR1 as SGHDT and CDR2 as YYEEEE. Trimming left V 0 bases short and J 4 bases short, with 8 bases between. Details on this clone: Its antigen remains unidentified.

The PCR employed 60 Vbeta primers together with 13 Jbeta primers. Authors' data handling: An analysis that came later counted tens of millions of unique TCR beta chains, approximately 10 million shared. Assay used: immunoSEQ multiplex PCR; TCRdb lists only in-frame clones, some missing. V and J calls and clone size come straight from that table; D and trimming were deduced from the DNA. In the table there are 150,000 to 250,000 clones, over 65% of which are singletons. Material for sequencing was PBMCs. This TCR was sampled from a boy between 2 and 15 years old in good health and CMV-seronegative. The chain links TRBV5-6 to TRBJ2-1; unclear D gene. In nucleotides, the CDR3 is TGTGCCAGCAGCTTGGTAGCCGGTTACAATGAGCAGTTCTTC. Translating gives CASSLVAGYNEQFF.